These 5 T cell receptor beta chains share one sample of origin, sequenced in a study of spatial heterogeneity in lung cancer. Regarding time point: blood at routine non-recurrence follow-up after resection. TCRdb reprocessed the 5' RACE reads via MiXCR and lists one record per CDR3 protein. The sample has tens of thousands of distinct CDR3 sequences, roughly 8.9% seen once. Specimen: PBMCs, collected at follow-up. Source of these receptors: a female donor with early-stage non-small cell lung cancer.

There are many counts of this clonotype. The rearrangement uses TRBV5-1 and TRBJ1-1; D unresolved. Germline V gives CDR1 SGHRS, CDR2 YFSETQ. V lost 4 bases and J lost 7, with 14 bases in between. This CDR3 is built from 13 residues. CDR3 sequence (DNA): TGCGCCAGCAGCGACCGGGCGAGTCTTGAAGCTTTCTTT. Protein product: CASSDRASLEAFF.

There are a few counts of this clonotype. The chain joins TRBV7-3 to TRBJ2-3, with a weak D call TRBD1 (5 bases). The CDR3 is 13 amino acids. The V gene lost 2 bases and the J gene lost 5 bases, with 8 bases spanning the gap. Germline-derived CDR1 and CDR2 are SGHTA and FQGTGA. CDR3 sequence: CASSLAGLDTQYF. The CDR3 region has the DNA TGTGCCAGCAGCTTAGCAGGGTTAGATACGCAGTATTTT.

In its sample, this clonotype was seen many times. V gene TRBV20-1 combines with J gene TRBJ2-3; D is undetermined. Trimming cost V 6 bases and J 0 bases, with 7 bases left between them. In germline, CDR1 is DFQATT, CDR2 SNEGSKA (reference sequence). The CDR3 extends over 12 amino acids. CDR3 in amino acids: CSAPSSTDTQYF. The CDR3, as DNA: TGCAGTGCCCCCTCGAGCACAGATACGCAGTATTTT.

The V call is TRBV7-6, the J call TRBJ1-6, with 9 bases matching TRBD1. This CDR3 has 17 amino acids. Germline trimming cut 5 bases from V and 5 bases from J; bases unmatched to any gene: 10. Germline V gene sequence: CDR1 SGHVS, CDR2 FNYEAQ. CDR3 residues: CASSRNSRQGDNSPLHF. The CDR3 DNA sequence: TGTGCCAGCAGCAGAAATAGTCGACAGGGGGATAATTCACCCCTCCACTTT.

There are a few counts of this clonotype. The chain carries TRBV2 and TRBJ2-7; D is possibly TRBD2 (5 bases). Germline V gene data show CDR1 as SNHLY and CDR2 as FYNNEI. The CDR3 is made up of 13 amino acids. Trimming cost V 6 bases and J 7 bases, with 16 bases left between them. The CDR3: CASRPGGPREQYF. The CDR3 DNA reads TGTGCCAGCAGGCCCGGCGGGCCGCGGGAGCAGTACTTC.